The 30 T cell receptor beta chains listed next were all sequenced from one sample in a study of shared clonotypes between healthy human individuals. Assay used: immunoSEQ multiplex PCR; TCRdb lists only in-frame clones, some missing. This table has 2 million to 2.5 million clones, around 95% appearing once. Sequencing was carried out using naive CD4+ T cells sorted from blood. As to subset: CD45RA+ positively selected. The source is a young man in good health.

This chain connects TRBV19 to TRBJ1-3; D gene uncertain. V lost 5 bases and J lost 0, with 5 bases in between. The CDR3 is 13 amino acids. CDR1 LNHDA and CDR2 SQIVND come from the germline V gene (reference sequence). CDR3 DNA: TGTGCCAGTAGTCGGAGCTCTGGAAACACCATATATTTT. It translates to CASSRSSGNTIYF.

The chain couples TRBV19 to TRBJ2-7; D is unresolved. The germline V and J ends were trimmed by 3 bases and 0 bases, with 9 bases remaining between them. This CDR3 region has 14 residues. CDR1 LNHDA and CDR2 SQIVND come from the germline V gene (reference sequence). The CDR3 loop is CASSIGRFSYEQYF. The CDR3 bases are TGTGCCAGTAGTATCGGTAGGTTCTCCTACGAGCAGTACTTC.

The V and J genes are TRBV25-1 and TRBJ2-7; tentatively, D is TRBD1 (5 bases). V lost 3 bases to trimming and J lost 5 bases, with 23 bases between them. The CDR3 contains 17 residues. The germline CDR1 and CDR2 sequences are MGHDK and SYGVNS. The CDR3 reads CASSESGFIIPNDEQYF. In DNA, the CDR3 is TGTGCCAGCAGTGAGTCAGGGTTTATAATACCGAATGACGAGCAGTACTTC.

The V call is TRBV10-3, the J call TRBJ2-3; 8 bases match TRBD2. J gave up 5 bases and V 0 bases, and 7 bases lay outside the gene matches. The CDR3 length is 16 residues. The germline V gene has CDR1 ENHRY and CDR2 SYGVKD. Here the CDR3 reads CAISESGAGVQDTQYF. The CDR3 DNA reads as TGTGCCATCAGTGAGTCAGGAGCGGGGGTCCAAGATACGCAGTATTTT.

Details on this clone: The same CDR3 can be traced to other DNA sequences in this sample. The genes are TRBV6-1 and TRBJ1-4, with 8 nucleotides matching TRBD1. Trimming removed 3 bases from V and 2 bases from J; junction bases left unmatched: 2. The CDR3 loop spans 15 amino acids. Germline V gene sequence: CDR1 MNHNS, CDR2 SASEGT. DNA of the CDR3: TGTGCCAGCAGTGAGCAGGGGGCTACTAATGAAAAACTGTTTTTT. It translates to CASSEQGATNEKLFF.

The V and J genes are TRBV30 and TRBJ1-5, with no clear D. Germline V gene lookup returns CDR1 GTSNPN and CDR2 SVGIG (reference sequence). The V and J ends lost 5 bases and 7 bases respectively, with 24 bases between them. The CDR3 runs to 16 residues. The chain's CDR3 is CAWSPRGLTAWQPQHF. CDR3 nucleotides: TGTGCCTGGTCTCCCCGCGGACTCACGGCGTGGCAGCCCCAGCATTTT.

V and J are TRBV9 and TRBJ1-1; a possible D gene is TRBD1 (6 bases). V was shortened by 0 bases and J by 7 bases, with 13 bases between the two germline ends. CDR1 is SGDLS, CDR2 YYNGEE, per germline. This CDR3 comprises 14 residues. The DNA of the CDR3 is TGTGCCAGCAGCGTAGTGGCGGGGGCTGGTGAAGCTTTCTTT. Translation: CASSVVAGAGEAFF.

The gene calls are TRBV7-2 and TRBJ2-3; D is possibly TRBD1 or TRBD2 (5 bases each). Per germline, CDR1 SGHTA and CDR2 FQGNSA. With 0 bases removed from V and 15 bases from J, the gap between germline ends came to 10 bases. The CDR3 extends over 11 amino acids. DNA for the CDR3: TGTGCCAGCAGCTTAGCTGGGACGAAATATTTT. Encoded protein: CASSLAGTKYF.

The rearrangement joins TRBV30 to TRBJ2-7; 9 nucleotides agree with TRBD2. Germline CDR1 GTSNPN, CDR2 SVGIG (reference sequence). The CDR3 extends over 14 amino acids. Losses at the gene ends were 3 bases for V and 2 bases for J; bases not matched to a gene: 5. The CDR3 region is CAWSLLAGPYEQYF. The CDR3, as DNA: TGTGCCTGGAGCCTACTAGCGGGTCCCTACGAGCAGTACTTC.

The rearrangement links TRBV5-5 to TRBJ1-2; the D gene is possibly TRBD1 (5 bases). The germline V and J ends were trimmed by 4 bases and 5 bases, with 18 bases remaining between them. Germline CDR1 reads SGHKS; CDR2 reads YYEKEE (reference sequence). The CDR3 is 15 amino acids. The CDR3, as DNA: TGTGCCAGCAGCCCCAATGCACTTGGGACTTATGGCTACACCTTC. Protein: CASSPNALGTYGYTF.

This clone was seen a few times. The rearrangement links TRBV18 to TRBJ2-4, with 8 bases that match TRBD1. CDR3 size: 13 residues. The germline gives CDR1 KGHSH, CDR2 LQKENI. V was pared by 3 bases and J by 5 bases, with 0 bases of the junction left unmatched. The CDR3 spells CASSPGQENIQYF. CDR3 bases: TGTGCCAGCTCACCGGGACAGGAAAACATTCAGTACTTC.

V gene TRBV4-1 combines with J gene TRBJ2-6, with D uncertain. Germline V lookup: CDR1 MGHRA, CDR2 YSYEKL. This CDR3 comprises 18 residues. V was trimmed by 0 bases and J by 0 bases, leaving 12 bases between them. As DNA, the CDR3 is TGCGCCAGCAGCCAAGAAACGGTACACCCCTCTGGGGCCAACGTCCTGACTTTC. The encoded protein is CASSQETVHPSGANVLTF.

This rearrangement joins TRBV5-8 to TRBJ2-5; 7 bases align to TRBD2. This CDR3 is built from 16 residues. Germline V lookup: CDR1 SGHTS, CDR2 YDEGEE. V dropped 2 bases and J dropped 5; count of bases not matched to a gene: 12. For the CDR3, the DNA is TGTGCCAGCAGCTTTCCTGGCGGGAGTGATCGGGAGACCCAGTACTTC. It is translated as CASSFPGGSDRETQYF.

This sequence joins TRBV19 and TRBJ2-1, with 7 bases matching TRBD1. Germline V CDR1 and CDR2: LNHDA, SQIVND (reference sequence). The CDR3 runs 15 residues. The junction had 5 bases not matched to a gene; V was cut back by 3 bases and J by 3 bases. CDR3 nucleotide sequence: TGTGCCAGTAGTATCCCCACAGGGGTCTACAATGAGCAGTTCTTC. It is translated as CASSIPTGVYNEQFF. Drawing the rest from reference TRBV19 and TRBJ2-1, the complete variable domain is DGGITQSPKYLFRKEGQNVTLSCEQNLNHDAMYWYRQDPGQGLRLIYYSQIVNDFQKGDIAEGYSVSREKKESFPLTVTSAQKNPTAFYLCASSIPTGVYNEQFFGPGTRLTVL.

V and J are TRBV6-5 and TRBJ1-2; possible D gene TRBD1, 5 bases. Germline-derived CDR1 and CDR2 are MNHEY and SVGAGI. Trimming removed 3 bases at V and 10 bases at J, with 15 bases between. This CDR3 spans 13 amino acids. The CDR3 here is CASSYPGYGFYTF. CDR3 sequence (DNA): TGTGCCAGCAGTTATCCAGGGTACGGCTTCTACACCTTC.

V and J are TRBV30 and TRBJ2-3, with D uncertain. Trimming shortened V by 1 base and J by 2 bases, and 13 bases separated the two germline ends. The germline V gene has CDR1 GTSNPN and CDR2 SVGIG (reference sequence). The CDR3 totals 15 residues. CDR3 loop: CAWSGPMGITDTQYF. In DNA, the CDR3 is TGTGCCTGGAGTGGGCCTATGGGGATCACAGATACGCAGTATTTT.

The chain carries TRBV5-4 and TRBJ2-7; D remains ambiguous. V was trimmed by 4 bases and J by 7 bases, leaving 12 bases between them. Germline CDR1 reads SGHNT; CDR2 reads YYREEE (reference sequence). The CDR3 runs to 12 residues. CDR3 residues: CASSLDYSEQYF. DNA for the CDR3: TGTGCCAGCAGCCTCGATTATTCTGAGCAGTACTTC.

CDR3 sequence: CASSRRPGQGEGNTIYF. CDR3 nucleotides: TGCGCCAGCAGCAGACGTCCGGGACAGGGAGAGGGAAACACCATATATTTT. The V and J genes are TRBV5-1 and TRBJ1-3; 9 nucleotides match TRBD1. The CDR3 length is 17 residues. The J segment lost 4 bases and the V segment lost 4 bases, leaving 12 bases of the junction unmatched. Germline-derived CDR1 and CDR2 are SGHRS and YFSETQ.

This chain joins TRBV28 and TRBJ1-5; D gene ambiguous. The CDR3 has 18 residues. The V gene's germline CDR1 is MDHEN and CDR2 SYDVKM. V lost 3 bases and J lost 1, with 19 bases in between. The CDR3 protein is CASSLGGVPAGSNQPQHF. The DNA of the CDR3 is TGTGCCAGCAGTTTGGGCGGCGTACCAGCCGGGAGCAATCAGCCCCAGCATTTT.

The V call is TRBV19, the J call TRBJ1-2; D uncertain. The CDR3 is 14 amino acids. The germline gives CDR1 LNHDA, CDR2 SQIVND (reference sequence). The V end lost 0 bases, the J end lost 4 bases, and 9 bases lay between the germline ends. Here the CDR3 reads CASSIEGNFYGYTF. The CDR3 nucleotides are TGTGCCAGTAGTATAGAAGGGAATTTCTATGGCTACACCTTC.

The chain recombines TRBV5-4 with TRBJ2-3; D perhaps matches TRBD1 (6 bases). Per the germline V gene, CDR1 is SGHNT and CDR2 is YYREEE (reference sequence). The CDR3 runs to 15 residues. Trimming removed 2 bases from V and 3 bases from J, with 13 bases in between. The CDR3 reads CASSLSGTRTDTQYF. The CDR3 DNA reads TGTGCCAGCAGCTTATCCGGGACACGGACAGATACGCAGTATTTT.

The rearrangement links TRBV5-4 to TRBJ2-1; 7 bases line up with TRBD1. V lost 4 bases to trimming and J lost 9 bases; unmatched junction nucleotides: 13. Germline loops: CDR1 SGHNT, CDR2 YYREEE (reference sequence). This CDR3 contains 15 residues. The CDR3, as DNA: TGTGCCAGCAGCATAGGGGGCACGACGTTTCCTGAGCAGTTCTTC. Its translation: CASSIGGTTFPEQFF.

CDR3 protein: CSVEKLAGGTDTQYF. The CDR3 DNA sequence: TGCAGCGTTGAGAAACTAGCGGGAGGCACAGATACGCAGTATTTT. This rearrangement joins TRBV29-1 to TRBJ2-3; TRBD2 aligns across 11 bases. With V trimmed by 3 bases and J by 1 base, 3 bases remained unmatched. Germline loops: CDR1 SQVTM, CDR2 ANQGSEA. The CDR3 has 15 residues.

The chain has TRBV7-9 and TRBJ2-2; D not certain. V lost 2 bases and J 6 bases, leaving 10 bases between the germline ends. From germline, CDR1 is SEHNR and CDR2 FQNEAQ (reference sequence). This CDR3 comprises 14 residues. CDR3 protein: CASSLLAVAGELFF. DNA for the CDR3: TGTGCCAGCAGCTTACTGGCAGTAGCCGGGGAGCTGTTTTTT.

The chain is built from TRBV28 and TRBJ2-2; 9 nucleotides align to TRBD2. This CDR3 region has 16 residues. J was trimmed by 0 bases and V by 5 bases; bases with no gene match: 4. Germline assignment: CDR1 MDHEN and CDR2 SYDVKM. The CDR3 loop reads CASSLSGGANTGELFF. CDR3 nucleotide sequence: TGTGCCAGCAGTCTTAGCGGGGGAGCGAACACCGGGGAGCTGTTTTTT.

The chain combines TRBV5-1 with TRBJ2-3, with D perhaps being TRBD1 or TRBD2 (5 bases each). The CDR3 is 15 amino acids. Germline V gene lookup returns CDR1 SGHRS and CDR2 YFSETQ. Trimming took 4 bases from V and 0 from J, leaving 12 bases between them. The CDR3 DNA follows: TGCGCCAGCAGCCCCGAGGGGAAAAGCACAGATACGCAGTATTTT. Translated, it gives CASSPEGKSTDTQYF. Full variable domain (outside the CDR3, taken from reference TRBV5-1 and TRBJ2-3): KAGVTQTPRYLIKTRGQQVTLSCSPISGHRSVSWYQQTPGQGLQFLFEYFSETQRNKGNFPGRFSGRQFSNSRSEMNVSTLELGDSALYLCASSPEGKSTDTQYFGPGTRLTVL.

The rearrangement links TRBV4-3 to TRBJ2-2; the D gene is possibly TRBD2 (6 bases). The CDR3 covers 16 residues. V lost 4 bases to trimming and J lost 1 base, with 13 bases between them. Germline assignment: CDR1 LGHNA and CDR2 YSLEER. The CDR3 DNA sequence: TGCGCCAGCAGCCCCCGATCTAGCGAGAACACCGGGGAGCTGTTTTTT. Residues: CASSPRSSENTGELFF.

The V gene is TRBV2, the J gene TRBJ1-5; perhaps TRBD1 as D (5 bases). This CDR3 comprises 17 residues. Trimming pared 4 bases from V and 0 bases from J, leaving 16 bases between. Germline V gene lookup returns CDR1 SNHLY and CDR2 FYNNEI. The CDR3 DNA is TGTGCCAGCAGTGGGACATCGCCGGGTAATAGCAATCAGCCCCAGCATTTT. Translation gives CASSGTSPGNSNQPQHF.

The chain recombines TRBV29-1 with TRBJ2-7; 8 nucleotides line up with TRBD2. The CDR3 runs 13 residues. V lost 7 bases and J lost 3; bases outside the gene matches: 8. Germline V lookup: CDR1 SQVTM, CDR2 ANQGSEA. CDR3 sequence reads: CSAGGGRFYEQYF. The CDR3 coding sequence is TGCAGCGCCGGCGGGGGGCGGTTCTACGAGCAGTACTTC.

The gene calls are TRBV28 and TRBJ2-7; the D gene is possibly TRBD1 (5 bases). CDR3 size: 16 residues. Germline CDR1 MDHEN, CDR2 SYDVKM. Trimming took 4 bases from V and 3 from J, leaving 19 bases between them. In nucleotides, the CDR3 is TGTGCCAGCAGTTCCGCTTTGACAGCTACCTACTACGAGCAGTACTTC. Translating it yields CASSSALTATYYEQYF.